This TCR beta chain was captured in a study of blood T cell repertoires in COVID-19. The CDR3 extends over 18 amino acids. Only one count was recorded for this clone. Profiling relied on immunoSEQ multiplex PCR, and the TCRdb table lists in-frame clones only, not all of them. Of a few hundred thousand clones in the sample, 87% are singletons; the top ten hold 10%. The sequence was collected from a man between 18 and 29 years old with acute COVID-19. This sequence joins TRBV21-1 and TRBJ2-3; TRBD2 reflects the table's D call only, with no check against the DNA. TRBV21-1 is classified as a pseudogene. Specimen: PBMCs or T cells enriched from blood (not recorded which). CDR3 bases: TGTGCCAGCAGCACCACCCCTAGGGAGCGGGACAGCACAGATACGCAGTATTTT. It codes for CASSTTPRERDSTDTQYF.